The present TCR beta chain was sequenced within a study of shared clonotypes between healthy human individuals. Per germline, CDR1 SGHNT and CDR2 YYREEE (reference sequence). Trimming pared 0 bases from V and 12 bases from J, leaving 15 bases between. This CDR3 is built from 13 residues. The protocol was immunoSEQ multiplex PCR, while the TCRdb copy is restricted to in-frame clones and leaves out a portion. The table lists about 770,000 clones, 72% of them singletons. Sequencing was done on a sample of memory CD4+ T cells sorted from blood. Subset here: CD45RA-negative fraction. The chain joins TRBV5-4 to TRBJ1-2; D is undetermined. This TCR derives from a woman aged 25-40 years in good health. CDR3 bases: TGTGCCAGCAGCTTGGATAGGGCCGGGCGGAACACCTTC. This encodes CASSLDRAGRNTF.